This T cell receptor beta chain was found in a study of CD8 T cells in ankylosing spondylitis. This clonotype was seen repeatedly, ten times or more. Its antigen remains unidentified. Study-level findings and limits: Matched ankylosing spondylitis synovial fluid reportedly contained a significantly enriched population of disease-linked clones. Seemingly characteristic of ankylosing spondylitis blood was a TCR beta motif consisting of 7 or 8 highly homologous variants. Some of the motif variants had earlier been found in reactive arthritis patients' fluid and blood.

MiXCR was run by TCRdb on the 5' RACE reads, yielding one entry per CDR3 protein. The sample lists about 230,000 distinct CDR3 sequences, less than 9.5% seen once, with 4% to 5.5% in the top ten. The junction had 9 bases not matched to a gene; V was cut back by 0 bases and J by 6 bases. CDR3 length: 17 amino acids. Germline assignment: CDR1 LGHNA and CDR2 YSLEER. The sequenced material came from blood, either unsorted or a sorted T cell fraction (not recorded which). The TCR was taken from a female donor with ankylosing spondylitis or in good health (not recorded which). This rearrangement joins TRBV4-3 to TRBJ2-7, with 12 bases matching TRBD1. The DNA of the CDR3 is TGCGCCAGCAGCCAAGAGCTACCGGGACAGGGGGCGAGCGAGCAGTACTTC. Amino acid sequence: CASSQELPGQGASEQYF.